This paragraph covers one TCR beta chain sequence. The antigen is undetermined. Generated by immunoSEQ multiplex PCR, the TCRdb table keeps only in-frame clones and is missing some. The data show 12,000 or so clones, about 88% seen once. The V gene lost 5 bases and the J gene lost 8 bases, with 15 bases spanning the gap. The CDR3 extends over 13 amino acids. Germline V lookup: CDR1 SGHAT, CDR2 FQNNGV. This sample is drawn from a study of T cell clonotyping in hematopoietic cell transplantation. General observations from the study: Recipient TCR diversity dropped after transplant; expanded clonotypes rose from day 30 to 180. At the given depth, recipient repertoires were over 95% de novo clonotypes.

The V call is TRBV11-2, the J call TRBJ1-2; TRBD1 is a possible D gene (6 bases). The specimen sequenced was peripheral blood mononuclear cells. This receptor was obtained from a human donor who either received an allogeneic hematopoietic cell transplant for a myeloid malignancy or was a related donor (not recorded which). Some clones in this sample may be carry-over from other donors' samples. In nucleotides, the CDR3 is TGTGCCAGCAGCCCCGGGGGGCAAACCGGCTACACCTTC. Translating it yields CASSPGGQTGYTF.